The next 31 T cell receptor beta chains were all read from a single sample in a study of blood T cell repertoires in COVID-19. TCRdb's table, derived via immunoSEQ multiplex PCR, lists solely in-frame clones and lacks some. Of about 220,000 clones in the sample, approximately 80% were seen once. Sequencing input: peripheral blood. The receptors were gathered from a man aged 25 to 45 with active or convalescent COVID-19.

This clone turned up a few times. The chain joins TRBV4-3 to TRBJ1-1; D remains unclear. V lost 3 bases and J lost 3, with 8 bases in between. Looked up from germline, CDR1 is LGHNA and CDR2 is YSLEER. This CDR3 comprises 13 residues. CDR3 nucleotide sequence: TGCGCCAGCAGCCAGGCGGGTGACACTGAAGCTTTCTTT. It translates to CASSQAGDTEAFF.

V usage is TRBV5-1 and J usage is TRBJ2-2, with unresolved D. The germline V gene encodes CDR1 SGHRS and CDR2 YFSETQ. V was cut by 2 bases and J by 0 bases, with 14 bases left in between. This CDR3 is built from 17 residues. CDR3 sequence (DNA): TGCGCCAGCAGCTTCGCGGCGGTTTTAACGAACACCGGGGAGCTGTTTTTT. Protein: CASSFAAVLTNTGELFF.

CDR3 sequence reads: CASSETQSGRGLFF. CDR3 in DNA: TGTGCCAGCAGTGAAACCCAGTCTGGCCGAGGACTGTTTTTT. The rearrangement links TRBV2 to TRBJ1-4; D gene uncertain. CDR1 is SNHLY and CDR2 is FYNNEI in the germline V gene. V lost 2 bases, J lost 13 bases, and 17 bases lay in between. CDR3 length equals 14 residues.

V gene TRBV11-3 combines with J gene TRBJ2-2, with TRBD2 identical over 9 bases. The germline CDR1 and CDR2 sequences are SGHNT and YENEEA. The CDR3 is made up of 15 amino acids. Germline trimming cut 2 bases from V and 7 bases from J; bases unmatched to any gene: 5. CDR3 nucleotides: TGTGCCAGCAGCTTATGGCGGGAGGGGGACGGGGAGCTGTTTTTT. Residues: CASSLWREGDGELFF.

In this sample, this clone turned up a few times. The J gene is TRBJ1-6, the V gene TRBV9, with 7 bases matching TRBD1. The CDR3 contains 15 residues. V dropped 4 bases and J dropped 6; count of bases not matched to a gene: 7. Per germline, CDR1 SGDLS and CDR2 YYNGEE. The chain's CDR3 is CASSSRTGFNSPLHF. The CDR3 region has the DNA TGTGCCAGCAGCTCCCGGACAGGCTTTAATTCACCCCTCCACTTT.

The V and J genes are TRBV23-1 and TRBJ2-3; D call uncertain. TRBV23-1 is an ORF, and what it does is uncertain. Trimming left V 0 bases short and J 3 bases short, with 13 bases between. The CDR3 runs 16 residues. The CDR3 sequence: CASSQSKPLETDTQYF. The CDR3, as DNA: TGCGCCAGCAGTCAATCGAAACCCCTGGAGACAGATACGCAGTATTTT.

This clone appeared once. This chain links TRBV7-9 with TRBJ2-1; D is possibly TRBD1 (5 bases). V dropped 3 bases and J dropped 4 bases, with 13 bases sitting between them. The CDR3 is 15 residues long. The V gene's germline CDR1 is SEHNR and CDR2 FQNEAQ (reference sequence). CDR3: CASSFTQDRYNEQFF. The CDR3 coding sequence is TGTGCCAGCAGCTTTACCCAAGACAGATACAATGAGCAGTTCTTC.

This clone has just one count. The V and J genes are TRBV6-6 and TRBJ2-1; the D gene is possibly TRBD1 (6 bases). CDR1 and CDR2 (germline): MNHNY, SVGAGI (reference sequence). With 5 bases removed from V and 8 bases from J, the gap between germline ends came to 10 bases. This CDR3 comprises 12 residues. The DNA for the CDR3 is TGTGCCAGCAGTAAACAGGGCTATGAGCAGTTCTTC. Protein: CASSKQGYEQFF.

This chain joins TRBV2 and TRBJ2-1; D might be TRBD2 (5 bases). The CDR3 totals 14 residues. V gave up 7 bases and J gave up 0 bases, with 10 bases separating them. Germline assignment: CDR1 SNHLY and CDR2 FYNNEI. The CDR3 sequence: CASKDYRSYNEQFF. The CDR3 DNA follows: TGTGCCAGCAAAGACTACCGCTCCTACAATGAGCAGTTCTTC.

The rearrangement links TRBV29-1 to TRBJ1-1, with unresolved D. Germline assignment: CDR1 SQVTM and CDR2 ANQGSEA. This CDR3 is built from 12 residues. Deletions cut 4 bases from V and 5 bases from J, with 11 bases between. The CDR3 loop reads CSVVGVGTEAFF. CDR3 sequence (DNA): TGCAGCGTTGTGGGAGTGGGAACTGAAGCTTTCTTT.

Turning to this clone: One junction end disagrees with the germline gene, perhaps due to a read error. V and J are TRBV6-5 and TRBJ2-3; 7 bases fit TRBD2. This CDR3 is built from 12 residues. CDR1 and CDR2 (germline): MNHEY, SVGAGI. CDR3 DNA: TGTGCCAGCACACCTCAGGGAGGGGCGGGGGTTTTT. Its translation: CASTPQGGAGVF.

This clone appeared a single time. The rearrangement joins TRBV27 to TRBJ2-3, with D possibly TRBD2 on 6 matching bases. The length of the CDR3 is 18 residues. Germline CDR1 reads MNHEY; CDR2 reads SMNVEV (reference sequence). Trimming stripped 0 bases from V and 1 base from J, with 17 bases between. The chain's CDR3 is CASSLSIARGFGTDTQYF. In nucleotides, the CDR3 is TGTGCCAGCAGTTTATCGATCGCGCGGGGCTTCGGCACAGATACGCAGTATTTT.

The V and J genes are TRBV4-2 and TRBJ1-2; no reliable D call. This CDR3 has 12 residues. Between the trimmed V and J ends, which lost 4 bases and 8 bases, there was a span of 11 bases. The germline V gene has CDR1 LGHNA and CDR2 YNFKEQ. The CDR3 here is CASSRDLLGYTF. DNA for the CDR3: TGTGCCAGCAGCCGAGACCTCTTGGGCTACACCTTC.

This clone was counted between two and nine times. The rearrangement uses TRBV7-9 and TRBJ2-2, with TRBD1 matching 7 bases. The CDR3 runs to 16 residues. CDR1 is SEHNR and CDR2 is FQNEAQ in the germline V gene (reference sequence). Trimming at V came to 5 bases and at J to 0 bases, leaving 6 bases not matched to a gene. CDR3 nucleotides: TGTGCCAGCAGCCCCATGGGGACAGCGAACACCGGGGAGCTGTTTTTT. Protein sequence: CASSPMGTANTGELFF.

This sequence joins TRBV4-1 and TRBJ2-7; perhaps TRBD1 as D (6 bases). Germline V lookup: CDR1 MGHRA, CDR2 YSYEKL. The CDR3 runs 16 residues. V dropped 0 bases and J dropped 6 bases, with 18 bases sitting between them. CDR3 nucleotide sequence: TGCGCCAGCAGCCAAGATCCTCAAGGGGGATTGGGCGAGCAGTACTTC. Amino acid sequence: CASSQDPQGGLGEQYF.

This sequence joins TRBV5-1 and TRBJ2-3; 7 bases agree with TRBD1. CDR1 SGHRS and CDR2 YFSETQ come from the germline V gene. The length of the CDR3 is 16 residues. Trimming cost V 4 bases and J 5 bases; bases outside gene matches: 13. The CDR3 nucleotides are TGCGCCAGCAGCCTCCGACCTGGGACAGTAGGAGATACGCAGTATTTT. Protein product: CASSLRPGTVGDTQYF.

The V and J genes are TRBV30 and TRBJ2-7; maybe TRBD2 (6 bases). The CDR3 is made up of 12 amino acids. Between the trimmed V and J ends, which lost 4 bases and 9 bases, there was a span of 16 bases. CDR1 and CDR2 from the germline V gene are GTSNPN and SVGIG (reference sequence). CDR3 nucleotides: TGTGCCTGGACAAATGGTGGGGGACTGCAGTACTTC. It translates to CAWTNGGGLQYF. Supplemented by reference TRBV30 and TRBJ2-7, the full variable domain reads SQTIHQWPATLVQPVGSPLSLECTVEGTSNPNLYWYRQAAGRGLQLLFYSVGIGQISSEVPQNLSASRPQDRQFILSSKKLLLSDSGFYLCAWTNGGGLQYFGPGTRLTVT.

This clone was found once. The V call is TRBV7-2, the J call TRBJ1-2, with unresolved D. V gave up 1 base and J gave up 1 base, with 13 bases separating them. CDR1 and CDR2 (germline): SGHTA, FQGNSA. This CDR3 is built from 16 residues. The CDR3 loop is CASSLEYSTHNYGYTF. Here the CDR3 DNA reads TGTGCCAGCAGCTTAGAGTACAGCACCCATAACTATGGCTACACCTTC.

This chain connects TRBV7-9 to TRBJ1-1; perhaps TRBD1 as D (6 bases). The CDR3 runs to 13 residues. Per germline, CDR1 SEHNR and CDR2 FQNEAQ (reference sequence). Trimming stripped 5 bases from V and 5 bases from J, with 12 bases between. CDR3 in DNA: TGTGCCAGCAGCGTCCTAACAGGGACTGAAGCTTTCTTT. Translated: CASSVLTGTEAFF.

The CDR3 loop reads CASSFHGQGNYEQYF. In DNA form, the CDR3 reads TGCGCCAGCAGCTTTCACGGACAGGGCAACTACGAGCAGTACTTC. The chain links TRBV5-1 to TRBJ2-7, with 8 bases that match TRBD1. Germline V gene lookup returns CDR1 SGHRS and CDR2 YFSETQ. The CDR3 sequence is 15 residues long. The V gene end was trimmed by 2 bases and the J gene end by 3 bases; junction bases not matched to a gene: 7.

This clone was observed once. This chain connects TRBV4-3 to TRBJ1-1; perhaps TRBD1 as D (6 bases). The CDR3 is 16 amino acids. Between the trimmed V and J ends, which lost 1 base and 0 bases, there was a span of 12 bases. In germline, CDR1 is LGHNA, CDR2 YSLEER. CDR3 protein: CASSQGPGVLNTEAFF. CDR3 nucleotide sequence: TGCGCCAGCAGCCAAGGCCCAGGGGTCTTGAACACTGAAGCTTTCTTT.

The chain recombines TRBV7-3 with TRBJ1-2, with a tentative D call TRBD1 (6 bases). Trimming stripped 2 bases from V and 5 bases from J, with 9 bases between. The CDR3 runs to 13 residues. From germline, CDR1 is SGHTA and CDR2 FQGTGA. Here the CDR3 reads CASSLGQGYGYTF. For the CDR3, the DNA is TGTGCCAGCAGCTTAGGGCAGGGGTATGGCTACACCTTC.

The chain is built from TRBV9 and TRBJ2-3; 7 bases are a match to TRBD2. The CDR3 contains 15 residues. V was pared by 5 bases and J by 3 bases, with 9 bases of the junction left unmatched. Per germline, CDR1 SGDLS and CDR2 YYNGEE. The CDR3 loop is CASSLKRGGTDTQYF. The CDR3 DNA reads TGTGCCAGCAGTCTTAAGCGGGGCGGGACAGATACGCAGTATTTT.

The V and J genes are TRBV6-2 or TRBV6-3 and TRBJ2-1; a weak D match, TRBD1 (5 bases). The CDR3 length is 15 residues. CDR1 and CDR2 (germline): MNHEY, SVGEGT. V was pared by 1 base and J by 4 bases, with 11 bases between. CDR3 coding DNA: TGTGCCAGCAGTTACTGGGGCTCTGATTACAATGAGCAGTTCTTC. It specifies CASSYWGSDYNEQFF.

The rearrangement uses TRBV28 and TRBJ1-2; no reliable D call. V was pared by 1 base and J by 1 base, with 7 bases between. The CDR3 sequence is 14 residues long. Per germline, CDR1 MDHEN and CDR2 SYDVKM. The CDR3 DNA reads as TGTGCCAGCAGTTTATACCAGTTTAACTATGGCTACACCTTC. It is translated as CASSLYQFNYGYTF.

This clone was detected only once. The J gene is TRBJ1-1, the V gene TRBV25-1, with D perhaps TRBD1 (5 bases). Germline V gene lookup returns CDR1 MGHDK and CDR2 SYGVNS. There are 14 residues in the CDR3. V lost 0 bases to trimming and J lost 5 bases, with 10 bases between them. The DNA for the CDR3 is TGTGCCAGCAGTGAATATGGGGGGGGAACTGAAGCTTTCTTT. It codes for CASSEYGGGTEAFF.

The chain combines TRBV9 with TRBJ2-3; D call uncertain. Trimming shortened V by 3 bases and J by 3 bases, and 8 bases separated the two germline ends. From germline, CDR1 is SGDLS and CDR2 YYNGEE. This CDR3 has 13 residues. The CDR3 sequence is CASSGRLTDTQYF. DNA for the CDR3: TGTGCCAGCAGCGGTAGACTGACAGATACGCAGTATTTT.

The CDR3: CASSWDRVGAEAFF. The CDR3 DNA follows: TGTGCCAGCAGCTGGGACAGGGTCGGAGCTGAAGCTTTCTTT. The rearrangement joins TRBV5-5 to TRBJ1-1, with 9 bases fitting TRBD1. CDR3 length: 14 residues. The junction had 6 bases not matched to a gene; V was cut back by 3 bases and J by 6 bases. CDR1 is SGHKS and CDR2 is YYEKEE in the germline V gene (reference sequence). Full variable domain (rest looked up from reference TRBV5-5 and TRBJ1-1): DAGVTQSPTHLIKTRGQQVTLRCSPISGHKSVSWYQQVLGQGPQFIFQYYEKEERGRGNFPDRFSARQFPNYSSELNVNALLLGDSALYLCASSWDRVGAEAFFGQGTRLTVV.

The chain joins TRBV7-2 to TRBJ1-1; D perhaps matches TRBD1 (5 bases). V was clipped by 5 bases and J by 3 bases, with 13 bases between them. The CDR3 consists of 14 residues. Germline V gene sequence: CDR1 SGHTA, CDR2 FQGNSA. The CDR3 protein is CASSPGTGYTEAFF. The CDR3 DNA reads TGTGCCAGCAGCCCCGGAACAGGTTACACTGAAGCTTTCTTT.

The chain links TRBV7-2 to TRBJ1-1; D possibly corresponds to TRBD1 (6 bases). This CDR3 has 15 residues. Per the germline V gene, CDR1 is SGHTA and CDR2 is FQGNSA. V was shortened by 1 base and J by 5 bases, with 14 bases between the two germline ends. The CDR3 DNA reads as TGTGCCAGCAGCTTAGGTGGTGGGGGCTTTACTGAAGCTTTCTTT. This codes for CASSLGGGGFTEAFF.

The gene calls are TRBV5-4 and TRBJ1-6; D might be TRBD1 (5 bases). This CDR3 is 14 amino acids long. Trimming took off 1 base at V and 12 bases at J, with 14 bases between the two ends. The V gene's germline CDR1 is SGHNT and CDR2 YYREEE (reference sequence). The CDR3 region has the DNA TGTGCCAGCAGCTTGTGGGGGGGAGAGTTACCCCTCCACTTT. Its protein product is CASSLWGGELPLHF.